One sample yielded the 27 T cell receptor beta chains listed below, sequenced in a study of cytomegalovirus exposure and HLA in healthy donors. 60 Vbeta and 13 Jbeta primers were used in PCR. Sequencing used immunoSEQ multiplex PCR; TCRdb keeps in-frame clones, though not all of them. The sample lists roughly 77,000 clones, around 9.1% occurring once. The sequencing sample was made of PBMCs. The receptors were gathered from a man in his 60s in good health and CMV-seropositive.

This chain connects TRBV5-1 to TRBJ2-1; tentatively, D is TRBD2 (5 bases). V was pared by 4 bases and J by 4 bases, with 9 bases between. This CDR3 contains 13 residues. The germline V gene has CDR1 SGHRS and CDR2 YFSETQ. The CDR3 DNA reads TGCGCCAGCAGCCCCGAGGGATACAATGAGCAGTTCTTC. This codes for CASSPEGYNEQFF.

There are a few counts of this clone. V gene TRBV5-6 combines with J gene TRBJ2-7; D uncertain. V lost 0 bases and J lost 0, with 7 bases in between. The CDR3 is 14 amino acids. In germline, CDR1 is SGHDT, CDR2 YYEEEE. CDR3 sequence reads: CASSLVSGSYEQYV. The CDR3 DNA sequence: TGTGCCAGCAGCTTGGTGTCAGGCTCCTACGAGCAGTACGTC.

Comments on this clone: The junction departs from the called germline gene at one end, perhaps through a read error. This sample also contains other DNA sequences that code for the same CDR3. The rearrangement uses TRBV28 and TRBJ1-1; perhaps TRBD1 as D (5 bases). The CDR3 covers 12 residues. CDR1 and CDR2 from the germline V gene are MDHEN and SYDVKM. In DNA, the CDR3 is TGTGCAAGCAGGGACTCTATTGCTGAAGCTTTCTTT. Its translation is CASRDSIAEAFF. Together with reference TRBV28 and TRBJ1-1, the CDR3 gives the full variable domain: DVKVTQSSRYLVKRTGEKVFLECVQDMDHENMFWYRQDPGLGLRLIYFSYDVKMKEKGDIPEGYSVSREKKERFSLILESASTNQTSMYLCASRDSIAEAFFGQGTRLTVV.

The J gene is TRBJ1-4, the V gene TRBV5-1; 8 positions match TRBD1. Losses at the gene ends were 4 bases for V and 8 bases for J; bases not matched to a gene: 4. In germline, CDR1 is SGHRS, CDR2 YFSETQ. The CDR3 covers 13 residues. CDR3 loop: CASSQGAQEKLFF. In nucleotides, the CDR3 is TGCGCCAGCAGCCAGGGGGCGCAAGAAAAACTGTTTTTT.

This clone was observed a few times. The V and J genes are TRBV6-5 and TRBJ2-2; no clear D. Germline-derived CDR1 and CDR2 are MNHEY and SVGAGI. V dropped 7 bases and J dropped 5 bases, with 5 bases sitting between them. The CDR3 has 11 residues. In DNA, the CDR3 is TGTGCCAGCATGAGAACCGGGGAGCTGTTTTTT. It specifies CASMRTGELFF.

The sample holds a few counts of this clone. This sequence joins TRBV6-1 and TRBJ1-5; the D gene is possibly TRBD1 (6 bases). The CDR3 is made up of 16 amino acids. Trimming removed 2 bases at V and 1 base at J, with 12 bases between. CDR1 is MNHNS, CDR2 SASEGT, per germline. The CDR3 loop is CASSENGQGSNQPQHF. The CDR3 nucleotides read TGTGCCAGCAGTGAAAATGGGCAGGGGAGCAATCAGCCCCAGCATTTT.

This chain joins TRBV19 and TRBJ2-2, with a possible D match to TRBD1 (6 bases). Germline V gene data show CDR1 as LNHDA and CDR2 as SQIVND (reference sequence). Deletions cut 3 bases from V and 2 bases from J, with 10 bases between. The CDR3 runs to 15 residues. CDR3 protein: CASSIGTTNTGELFF. CDR3 DNA sequence: TGTGCCAGTAGTATCGGGACAACCAACACCGGGGAGCTGTTTTTT.

This clone was counted a few times. The V call is TRBV5-6, the J call TRBJ2-3; 13 bases are shared with TRBD2. V lost 3 bases, J lost 2 bases, and 9 bases stayed unmatched. The CDR3 is made up of 18 amino acids. Germline lookup yields CDR1 SGHDT and CDR2 YYEEEE. For the CDR3, the DNA is TGTGCCAGCAGCTACGGACTAGCGGGGGCCACGGTCACAGATACGCAGTATTTT. Translated, it gives CASSYGLAGATVTDTQYF. The full variable domain, in which reference TRBV5-6 and TRBJ2-3 provide the parts outside the CDR3, is DAGVTQSPTHLIKTRGQQVTLRCSPKSGHDTVSWYQQALGQGPQFIFQYYEEEERQRGNFPDRFSGHQFPNYSSELNVNALLLGDSALYLCASSYGLAGATVTDTQYFGPGTRLTVL.

The chain is built from TRBV5-4 and TRBJ2-3; TRBD2 matches at 13 bases. The CDR3 extends over 16 amino acids. Germline trimming cut 4 bases from V and 5 bases from J; bases unmatched to any gene: 7. Per the germline V gene, CDR1 is SGHNT and CDR2 is YYREEE (reference sequence). This CDR3 is CASSRGLAGMGDTQYF. The CDR3 DNA reads TGTGCCAGCAGCAGGGGACTAGCGGGGATGGGAGATACGCAGTATTTT.

The chain uses TRBV5-4 and TRBJ1-4, with TRBD1 matching over 7 bases. V was clipped by 4 bases and J by 7 bases; unmatched bases: 1. The CDR3 extends over 12 amino acids. Germline V CDR1 and CDR2: SGHNT, YYREEE (reference sequence). The CDR3: CASSRDSEKLFF. CDR3 DNA: TGTGCCAGCAGCCGGGACAGTGAAAAACTGTTTTTT.

V and J are TRBV25-1 and TRBJ1-3, with D possibly being TRBD1 (6 bases). The CDR3 totals 15 residues. Germline loops: CDR1 MGHDK, CDR2 SYGVNS. The ends were cut back, 2 bases at V and 4 bases at J, with 12 bases in the middle. CDR3 amino acids: CASSEGGRGGNTIYF. The DNA of the CDR3 is TGTGCCAGCAGTGAAGGGGGCAGGGGCGGAAACACCATATATTTT.

This sequence joins TRBV14 and TRBJ2-3, with D possibly matching TRBD2 (6 bases). Germline loops: CDR1 SGHDN, CDR2 FVKESK. V was clipped by 4 bases and J by 1 base, with 6 bases between them. This CDR3 has 13 amino acids. CDR3 in DNA: TGTGCCAGCAGCCGGGGGGGCACAGATACGCAGTATTTT. Translated: CASSRGGTDTQYF.

This clone occurred a few times. V usage is TRBV7-9 and J usage is TRBJ2-1; TRBD2 matches 9 bases. V was clipped by 8 bases and J by 7 bases; unmatched bases: 9. The V gene's germline CDR1 is SEHNR and CDR2 FQNEAQ (reference sequence). CDR3 size: 14 residues. This CDR3 reads CASGQGGGVNEQFF. The CDR3 DNA sequence: TGTGCCAGCGGGCAGGGCGGGGGGGTGAATGAGCAGTTCTTC.

This chain uses TRBV4-2 with TRBJ2-7; D gene unclear. V dropped 1 base and J dropped 9 bases, with 13 bases sitting between them. There are 13 residues in the CDR3. Germline V gives CDR1 LGHNA, CDR2 YNFKEQ. This CDR3 reads CASSQAPRQGQYF. The CDR3 DNA reads as TGTGCCAGCAGCCAAGCCCCCAGGCAAGGGCAGTACTTC.

This clone was seen repeatedly, ten times or more. The gene calls are TRBV30 and TRBJ2-2, with 7 positions matching TRBD2. J lost 1 base, V lost 2 bases, and 1 base had no gene match. There are 14 residues in the CDR3. Germline V CDR1 and CDR2: GTSNPN, SVGIG (reference sequence). The CDR3 DNA sequence: TGTGCCTGGAGTAGCGGGGTGAACACCGGGGAGCTGTTTTTT. This gives the protein CAWSSGVNTGELFF.

In its sample, this clone was seen a few times. The rearrangement uses TRBV28 and TRBJ2-7, with D perhaps TRBD1 (6 bases). Trimming stripped 6 bases from V and 3 bases from J, with 15 bases between. Germline V gives CDR1 MDHEN, CDR2 SYDVKM. The CDR3 totals 14 residues. For the CDR3, the DNA is TGTGCCAGCAGGGGGCCGGGACAACTCTACGAGCAGTACTTC. Its protein product is CASRGPGQLYEQYF.

This clone was picked up a small number of times. This sequence joins TRBV7-8 and TRBJ2-1, with TRBD2 identical over 9 bases. The V gene end was trimmed by 5 bases and the J gene end by 8 bases; junction bases not matched to a gene: 7. The length of the CDR3 is 14 residues. Looked up from germline, CDR1 is SGHVS and CDR2 is FQNEAQ. CDR3 in amino acids: CASSLSGSNDEQFF. CDR3 DNA sequence: TGTGCCAGCAGCCTTAGCGGGAGCAATGATGAGCAGTTCTTC.

Written as DNA, the CDR3 is TGCGCCAGCAGCTCTCTGGGGCTAGCCAAAAACATTCAGTACTTC. Translated, it gives CASSSLGLAKNIQYF. V and J are TRBV5-1 and TRBJ2-4, with D perhaps matching TRBD1 (5 bases). The CDR3 sequence is 15 residues long. CDR1 SGHRS and CDR2 YFSETQ come from the germline V gene. Trimming took off 3 bases at V and 0 bases at J, with 10 bases between the two ends.

This clone appeared a few times. CDR3 sequence (DNA): TGCAGCGTTGGCCGAATGACAGCGAACACTGAAGCTTTCTTT. Amino acids: CSVGRMTANTEAFF. The genes are TRBV29-1 and TRBJ1-1, with D maybe TRBD1 (5 bases). The CDR3 totals 14 residues. Trimming left V 4 bases short and J 1 base short, with 13 bases between. CDR1 is SQVTM and CDR2 is ANQGSEA in the germline V gene.

The chain employs TRBV5-4 and TRBJ1-3; 7 bases are a match to TRBD1. V lost 4 bases and J lost 4; bases outside the gene matches: 17. Germline V lookup: CDR1 SGHNT, CDR2 YYREEE (reference sequence). This CDR3 has 18 amino acids. The CDR3 is CASSPDKQGTGFGNTIYF. CDR3 DNA: TGTGCCAGCAGCCCGGATAAACAGGGGACTGGATTCGGAAACACCATATATTTT.

This chain links TRBV2 with TRBJ2-3; tentative D call: TRBD2 (6 bases). The V end was cut by 2 bases, the J end by 3 bases, with 18 bases between. Germline V CDR1 and CDR2: SNHLY, FYNNEI. This CDR3 is built from 17 residues. CDR3 in DNA: TGTGCCAGCAGTGAAAAGAGGTGGAGGGGCCGGACAGATACGCAGTATTTT. Its translation is CASSEKRWRGRTDTQYF.

This clone occurred a few times. The chain combines TRBV6-1 with TRBJ1-5; TRBD1 matches 7 bases. Germline V CDR1 and CDR2: MNHNS, SASEGT. V lost 11 bases and J lost 7; bases outside the gene matches: 14. This CDR3 is 14 amino acids long. CDR3 in amino acids: CAGGGRHGDQPQHF. For the CDR3, the DNA is TGTGCCGGAGGGGGCAGGCATGGTGACCAGCCCCAGCATTTT.

This clone was seen a few times. V is TRBV29-1 and J is TRBJ1-2; D remains unclear. Germline-derived CDR1 and CDR2 are SQVTM and ANQGSEA. The CDR3 sequence is 12 residues long. V dropped 7 bases and J dropped 5 bases, with 14 bases sitting between them. The CDR3 region is CSAPNRLYGYTF. Written as DNA, the CDR3 is TGCAGCGCACCGAACCGGTTGTATGGCTACACCTTC.

The chain has TRBV9 and TRBJ2-5; 10 bases fit TRBD2. CDR3 size: 16 residues. The trim removed 0 bases at V and 5 bases at J, leaving 7 bases unmatched. Germline CDR1 and CDR2: SGDLS and YYNGEE. The CDR3 region is CASSVGASGSVETQYF. In nucleotides, the CDR3 is TGTGCCAGCAGCGTAGGGGCTAGCGGGAGTGTGGAGACCCAGTACTTC. The full variable domain, its missing parts supplied by reference TRBV9 and TRBJ2-5, is DSGVTQTPKHLITATGQRVTLRCSPRSGDLSVYWYQQSLDQGLQFLIQYYNGEERAKGNILERFSAQQFPDLHSELNLSSLELGDSALYFCASSVGASGSVETQYFGPGTRLLVL.

This clone was seen a few times. The rearrangement links TRBV5-1 to TRBJ2-3, with D unclear. The CDR3 has 14 residues. CDR1 SGHRS and CDR2 YFSETQ come from the germline V gene. The V end lost 0 bases, the J end lost 2 bases, and 7 bases lay between the germline ends. CDR3 bases: TGCGCCAGCAGCTTGGCCGGTTCCACAGATACGCAGTATTTT. The encoded protein is CASSLAGSTDTQYF.

This rearrangement joins TRBV19 to TRBJ1-2; 7 positions agree with TRBD1. The CDR3 has 16 amino acids. CDR1 is LNHDA, CDR2 SQIVND, per germline (reference sequence). Trimming at V came to 6 bases and at J to 3 bases, leaving 13 bases not matched to a gene. CDR3 sequence: CASSPPFPGQHYGYTF. As DNA, the CDR3 is TGTGCCAGTAGCCCGCCCTTCCCGGGACAGCACTATGGCTACACCTTC.

The chain is built from TRBV6-1 and TRBJ1-2; unclear D gene. V lost 4 bases and J lost 6, with 9 bases in between. CDR3 size: 12 residues. From germline, CDR1 is MNHNS and CDR2 SASEGT. The CDR3 nucleotides read TGTGCCAGCAGTGTCAGCGGTCATGGCTACACCTTC. It yields the protein CASSVSGHGYTF.